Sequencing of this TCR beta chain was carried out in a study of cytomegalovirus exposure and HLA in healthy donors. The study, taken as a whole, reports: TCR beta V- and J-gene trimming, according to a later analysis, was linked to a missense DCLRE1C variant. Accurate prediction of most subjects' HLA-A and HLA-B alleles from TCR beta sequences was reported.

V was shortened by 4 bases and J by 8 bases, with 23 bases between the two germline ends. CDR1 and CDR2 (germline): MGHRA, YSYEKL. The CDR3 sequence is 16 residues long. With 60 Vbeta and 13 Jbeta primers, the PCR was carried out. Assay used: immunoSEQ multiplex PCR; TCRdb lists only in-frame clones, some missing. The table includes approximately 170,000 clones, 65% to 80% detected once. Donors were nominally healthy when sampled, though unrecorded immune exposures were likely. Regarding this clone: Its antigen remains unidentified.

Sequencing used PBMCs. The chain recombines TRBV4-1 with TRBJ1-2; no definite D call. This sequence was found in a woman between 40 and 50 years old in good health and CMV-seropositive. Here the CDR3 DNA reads TGCGCCAGCAGCCTCAGCAGCGGAGGTGGCAATCGGGGCTACACCTTC. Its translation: CASSLSSGGGNRGYTF.